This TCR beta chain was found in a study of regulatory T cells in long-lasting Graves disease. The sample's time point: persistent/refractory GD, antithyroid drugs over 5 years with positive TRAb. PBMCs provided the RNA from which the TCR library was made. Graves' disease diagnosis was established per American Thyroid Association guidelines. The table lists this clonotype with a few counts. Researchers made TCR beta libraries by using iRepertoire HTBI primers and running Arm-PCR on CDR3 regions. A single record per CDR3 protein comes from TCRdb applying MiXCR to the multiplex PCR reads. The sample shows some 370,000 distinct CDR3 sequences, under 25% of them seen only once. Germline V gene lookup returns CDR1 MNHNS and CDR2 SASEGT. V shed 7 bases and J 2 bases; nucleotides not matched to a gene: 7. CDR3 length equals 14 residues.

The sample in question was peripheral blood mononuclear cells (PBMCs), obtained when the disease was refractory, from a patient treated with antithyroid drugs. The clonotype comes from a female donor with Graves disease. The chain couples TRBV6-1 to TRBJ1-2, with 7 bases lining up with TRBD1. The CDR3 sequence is CASIFDRANYGYTF. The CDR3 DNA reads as TGTGCCAGCATATTCGACAGGGCGAACTATGGCTACACCTTC.